The T cell receptor beta chain described here comes from a study of blood T cell repertoires in COVID-19 (dated by TCRdb to 2019 to 2021). Background for the entire study: Samples covering the acute and convalescent phases of COVID-19 were provided by collaborators in the United States, Italy and Spain. The material from the prospective study consisted of cDNA or gDNA derived from T cells, B-cell-depleted T cells, or PBMCs. The dataset comprised deeply sampled blood TCRbeta repertoires from subjects exposed to, actively infected with, or recovered from COVID-19. A freely available public database, intended as a resource for researchers studying the immune response to SARS-CoV-2, is where the repertoires were released. The samples were drawn from two sources: the first 160 participants of the ongoing ImmuneRACE study, and 950 to 1,500 subjects contributed by 6 global collaborators. A de-identified subject ID, COVID-19 status, age in years and sex were almost always included in the sample metadata. Where available, HLA class I and class II types were taken from metadata supplied by the sample provider and were not determined by assay-based typing.

About this clone: The antigen it recognizes is unknown. No base qualities exist here, and no much larger clone lies one base off it.

Whole blood was collected in K2EDTA tubes by collaborating institutions according to the institutions' own protocols. For TCRbeta analysis, collaborators shipped samples in one of three forms: frozen whole blood, isolated PBMCs, or DNA extracted from either of those sample types. TCRbeta CDR3 regions were amplified from genomic DNA using the immunoSEQ Assay, a bias-controlled multiplex PCR. Processing in the source paper ran as follows. Within the assay, amplification of reference gene primers was used to estimate how many nucleated cells each sample contained. To quantify the absolute abundance of each unique TCRbeta CDR3 rearrangement, sequence reads were collapsed and filtered. For each sample, productive Simpson clonality was calculated as the square root of Simpson's diversity index across productive rearrangements. TCRdb took over this immuneACCESS table, retaining in-frame rearrangements with V and J assigned. Such tables are incomplete; in checked studies, under half of the missing clones stem from an unresolved V gene, and the remainder is unexplained. The V and J calls and the clone size are those of that table, but D and trimming were determined from the DNA. The sample yields about 150,000 clones; about four fifths were counted once. 13% to 15% of the sample belongs to the ten largest clones.

Points the paper makes about the study in general: The quantity of clinical and demographic metadata differed by source and by participant and was supplied without curation.

The specimen was peripheral blood. The TCR sequence derives from a human donor with acute or convalescent COVID-19. The donor label of this sample is uncertain.

The bases read TGTGCCAGCAGCCTCATTGTGAGCGGGGGGTACAATGAGCAGTTCTTC. Translated, it reads CASSLIVSGGYNEQFF. In this chain, TRBV11-2 is recombined with TRBJ2-1; 9 bases in between match TRBD2. At the junction V is shortened by 5 bases and J by 4 bases; bases outside the gene matches: 9. The germline V gene sets CDR1 to SGHAT and CDR2 to FQNNGV. The CDR3, from cysteine to phenylalanine, totals 16 residues. Just CDR3 DNA is preserved here, 48 bases in frame from base 1. Beyond the CDR3, the reference TRBV11-2 and TRBJ2-1 genes provide the residues; the full variable domain reads: EAGVAQSPRYKIIEKRQSVAFWCNPISGHATLYWYQQILGQGPKLLIQFQNNGVVDDSQLPKDRFSAERLKGVDSTLKIQPAKLEDSAVYLCASSLIVSGGYNEQFFGPGTRLTVL.